Below, 19 T cell receptor beta chains from the same sample are listed, as sequenced in a study of monozygotic twins with inflammatory bowel disease. Using the 5' RACE reads, TCRdb records one entry per CDR3 protein without DNA. The sample table includes approximately 400,000 distinct CDR3 sequences. Material: blood. The receptors derive from a human donor with ulcerative colitis or Crohn's disease, or a healthy co-twin of an affected twin (not recorded which).

The chain has TRBV7-9 and TRBJ1-1; TCRdb's D call of TRBD1 is untestable without DNA. This CDR3 is built from 14 residues. Per germline, CDR1 SEHNR and CDR2 FQNEAQ (reference sequence). CDR3 residues: CASSLGDQDTEAFF.

V is TRBV11-2 and J is TRBJ1-6; TCRdb calls TRBD1, which cannot be checked without DNA. Germline CDR1 reads SGHAT; CDR2 reads FQNNGV. The CDR3 spans 14 residues. CDR3 protein: CASSPRGRYSPLHF.

The chain links TRBV18 to TRBJ2-3; TCRdb's D call, TRBD1, is unchecked because there is no DNA. Germline V gene lookup returns CDR1 KGHSH and CDR2 LQKENI. This CDR3 contains 14 residues. Here the CDR3 reads CATSSGAGIDTQYF.

The chain links TRBV29-1 to TRBJ1-5. CDR3 length: 13 amino acids. CDR1 and CDR2 from the germline V gene are SQVTM and ANQGSEA. The chain's CDR3 is CSVEENSNQPQHF.

The chain combines TRBV19 with TRBJ1-5; TCRdb reports TRBD1, a call that lacks DNA to check it against. The CDR3 runs 15 residues. Germline CDR1 LNHDA, CDR2 SQIVND (reference sequence). This CDR3 is CASNGIGGQVQPQHF. Using reference TRBV19 and TRBJ1-5 for the parts outside the CDR3, the full variable domain is DGGITQSPKYLFRKEGQNVTLSCEQNLNHDAMYWYRQDPGQGLRLIYYSQIVNDFQKGDIAEGYSVSREKKESFPLTVTSAQKNPTAFYLCASNGIGGQVQPQHFGDGTRLSIL.

V and J are TRBV5-5 and TRBJ1-3; the D call from TCRdb, TRBD1, cannot be confirmed without DNA. Looked up from germline, CDR1 is SGHKS and CDR2 is YYEKEE (reference sequence). The CDR3 loop spans 17 amino acids. CDR3 region: CASSLGRGQSSGNTIYF.

CDR3: CASSSRTSGGSSYNEQFF. V usage is TRBV11-1 and J usage is TRBJ2-1; the TRBD2 assignment by TCRdb is unverifiable without DNA. Germline CDR1 is SGHAT and CDR2 is FQDESV (reference sequence). This CDR3 has 18 amino acids.

The chain couples TRBV18 to TRBJ2-5; the TRBD1 assignment by TCRdb is unverifiable without DNA. CDR1 is KGHSH and CDR2 is LQKENI in the germline V gene. There are 13 residues in the CDR3. CDR3: CASSRNRGETQYF.

The chain uses TRBV20-1 and TRBJ2-7; the TRBD2 assignment by TCRdb is unverifiable without DNA. CDR3 length equals 14 residues. Germline CDR1 reads DFQATT; CDR2 reads SNEGSKA (reference sequence). This CDR3 is CSAKRGIASYEQYF.

The chain recombines TRBV7-9 with TRBJ2-4; TCRdb's D call of TRBD2 is untestable without DNA. The CDR3 sequence is 14 residues long. Germline CDR1 and CDR2: SEHNR and FQNEAQ (reference sequence). This CDR3 reads CASSPSDGKNIQYF. Full variable domain (rest looked up from reference TRBV7-9 and TRBJ2-4): DTGVSQNPRHKITKRGQNVTFRCDPISEHNRLYWYRQTLGQGPEFLTYFQNEAQLEKSRLLSDRFSAERPKGSFSTLEIQRTEQGDSAMYLCASSPSDGKNIQYFGAGTRLSVL.

V usage is TRBV6-1 and J usage is TRBJ2-6; lacking DNA, the TRBD1 call made by TCRdb goes unchecked. Germline CDR1 is MNHNS and CDR2 is SASEGT. This CDR3 spans 15 amino acids. This CDR3 reads CASSPGGTGANVLTF.

This chain links TRBV11-2 with TRBJ1-6; with no DNA, the TCRdb D assignment of TRBD1 cannot be verified. The germline V gene encodes CDR1 SGHAT and CDR2 FQNNGV. The CDR3 length is 18 residues. The CDR3 spells CASSSGQGIRAANSPLHF. Together with reference TRBV11-2 and TRBJ1-6, the CDR3 gives the full variable domain: EAGVAQSPRYKIIEKRQSVAFWCNPISGHATLYWYQQILGQGPKLLIQFQNNGVVDDSQLPKDRFSAERLKGVDSTLKIQPAKLEDSAVYLCASSSGQGIRAANSPLHFGNGTRLTVT.

The V and J genes are TRBV5-1 and TRBJ1-5; TCRdb gives TRBD1 as the D gene, but with no DNA this cannot be confirmed. The germline gives CDR1 SGHRS, CDR2 YFSETQ. The CDR3 runs to 19 residues. CDR3 protein: CASSLEARDIPSLGKPQHF.

The CDR3 spells CASSHGRDAYEQYF. This sequence joins TRBV7-2 and TRBJ2-7; without DNA, the TCRdb call of TRBD2 cannot be checked. The CDR3 contains 14 residues. The V gene's germline CDR1 is SGHTA and CDR2 FQGNSA. The whole variable domain, remainder taken from reference TRBV7-2 and TRBJ2-7, is GAGVSQSPSNKVTEKGKDVELRCDPISGHTALYWYRQSLGQGLEFLIYFQGNSAPDKSGLPSDRFSAERTGGSVSTLTIQRTQQEDSAVYLCASSHGRDAYEQYFGPGTRLTVT.

The chain uses TRBV20-1 and TRBJ2-3; no DNA is available, so the TRBD2 call from TCRdb remains unchecked. The V gene's germline CDR1 is DFQATT and CDR2 SNEGSKA (reference sequence). The CDR3 has 16 amino acids. This chain's CDR3 is CSAHELAGSSTDTQYF.

The chain combines TRBV27 with TRBJ2-7; TCRdb picks TRBD1, but there is no DNA to check that call. The CDR3 extends over 14 amino acids. Per germline, CDR1 MNHEY and CDR2 SMNVEV (reference sequence). The CDR3 sequence is CASSRGPYVYEQYF.

The chain recombines TRBV19 with TRBJ2-5. Germline values: CDR1 LNHDA, CDR2 SQIVND (reference sequence). CDR3 size: 15 residues. The CDR3 region is CASSKVREEKETQYF.

The chain couples TRBV7-2 to TRBJ1-3. The germline CDR1 and CDR2 sequences are SGHTA and FQGNSA. The CDR3 loop spans 15 amino acids. The chain's CDR3 is CASSPMGLGGNTIYF.

J is TRBJ2-5 and V is TRBV29-1; TCRdb indicates TRBD2, and absent DNA this call remains unverified. This CDR3 comprises 13 residues. The germline gives CDR1 SQVTM, CDR2 ANQGSEA. CDR3 loop: CSVVASGRETQYF.